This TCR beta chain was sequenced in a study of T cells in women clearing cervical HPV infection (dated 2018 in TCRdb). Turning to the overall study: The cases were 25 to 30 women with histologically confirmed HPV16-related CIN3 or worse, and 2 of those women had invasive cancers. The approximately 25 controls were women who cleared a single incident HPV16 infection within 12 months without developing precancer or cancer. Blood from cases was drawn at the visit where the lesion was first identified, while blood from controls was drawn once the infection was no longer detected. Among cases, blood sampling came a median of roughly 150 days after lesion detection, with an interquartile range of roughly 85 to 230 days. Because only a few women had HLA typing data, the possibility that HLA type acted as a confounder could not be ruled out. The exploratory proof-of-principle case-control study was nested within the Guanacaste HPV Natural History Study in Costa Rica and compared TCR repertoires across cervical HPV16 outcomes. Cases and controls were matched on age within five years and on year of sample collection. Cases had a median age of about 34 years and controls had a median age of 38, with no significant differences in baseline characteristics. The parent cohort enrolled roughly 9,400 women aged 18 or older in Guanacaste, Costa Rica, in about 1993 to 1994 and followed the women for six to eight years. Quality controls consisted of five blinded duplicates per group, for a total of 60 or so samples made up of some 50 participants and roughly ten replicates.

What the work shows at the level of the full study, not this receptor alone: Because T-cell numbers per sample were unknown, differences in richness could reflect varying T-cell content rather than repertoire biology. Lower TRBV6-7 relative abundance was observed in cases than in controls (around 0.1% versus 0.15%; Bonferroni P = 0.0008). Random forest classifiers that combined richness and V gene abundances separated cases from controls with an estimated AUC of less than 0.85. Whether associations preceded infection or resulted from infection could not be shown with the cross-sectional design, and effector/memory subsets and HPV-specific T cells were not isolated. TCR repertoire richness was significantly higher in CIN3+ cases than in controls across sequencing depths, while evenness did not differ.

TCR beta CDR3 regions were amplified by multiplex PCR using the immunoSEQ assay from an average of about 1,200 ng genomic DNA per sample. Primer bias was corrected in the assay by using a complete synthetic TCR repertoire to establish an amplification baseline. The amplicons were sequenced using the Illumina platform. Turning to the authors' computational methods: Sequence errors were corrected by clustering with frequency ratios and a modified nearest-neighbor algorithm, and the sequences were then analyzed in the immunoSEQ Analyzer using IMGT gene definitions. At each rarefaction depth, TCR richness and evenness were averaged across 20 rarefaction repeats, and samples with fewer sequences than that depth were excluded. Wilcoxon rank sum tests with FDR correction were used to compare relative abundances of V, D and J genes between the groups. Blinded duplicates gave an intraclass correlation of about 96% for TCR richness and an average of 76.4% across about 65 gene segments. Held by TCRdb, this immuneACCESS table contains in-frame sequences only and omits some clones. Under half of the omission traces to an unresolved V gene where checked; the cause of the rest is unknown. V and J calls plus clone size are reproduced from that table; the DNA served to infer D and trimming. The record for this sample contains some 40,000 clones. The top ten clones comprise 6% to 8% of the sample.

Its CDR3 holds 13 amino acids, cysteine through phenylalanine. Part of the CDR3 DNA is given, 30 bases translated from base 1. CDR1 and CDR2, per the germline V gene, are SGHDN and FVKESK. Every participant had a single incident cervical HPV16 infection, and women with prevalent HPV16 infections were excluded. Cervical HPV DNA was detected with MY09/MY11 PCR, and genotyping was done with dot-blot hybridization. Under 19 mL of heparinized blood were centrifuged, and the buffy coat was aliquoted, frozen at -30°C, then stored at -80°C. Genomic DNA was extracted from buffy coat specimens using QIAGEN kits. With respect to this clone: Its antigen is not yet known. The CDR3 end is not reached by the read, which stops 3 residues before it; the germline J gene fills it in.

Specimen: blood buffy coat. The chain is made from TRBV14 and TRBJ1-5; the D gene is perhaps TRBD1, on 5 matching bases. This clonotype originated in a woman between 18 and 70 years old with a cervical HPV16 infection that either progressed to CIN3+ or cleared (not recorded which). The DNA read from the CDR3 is TGTGCCAGCAGCCCCCCCGGGGGGGTTCCC. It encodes CASSPPGGVP. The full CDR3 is CASSPPGGVPQHF.